This section outlines one TCR beta chain sequence together with its context. No antigen is known for it. The data derive from a study of radiation and T cells in renal cell carcinoma. Per germline, CDR1 LGHNA and CDR2 YSLEER. The length of the CDR3 is 15 residues. The germline V and J ends were trimmed by 1 base and 4 bases, with 11 bases remaining between them. Method: immunoSEQ multiplex PCR; TCRdb's copy keeps in-frame clones and lacks some. The sample holds about 24,000 clones, roughly 64% seen once. Study-level points and caveats: Only small tumor regions of about 0.97 g were sampled. Dominant CDR3 motifs were more common in irradiated tumors than controls.

Treatment here: treatment-naive control, cytoreductive nephrectomy. The V gene is TRBV4-3, the J gene TRBJ1-3; TRBD1 is a possible D gene (5 bases). This material consisted of tumor tissue, taken from a patient whose treatment was nephrectomy without radiotherapy. The origin of this receptor is a man aged 35-49 years with renal cell carcinoma. The CDR3 bases are TGCGCCAGCAGCCAAGGACAGTCGACCGGAAACACCATATATTTT. This sequence encodes CASSQGQSTGNTIYF.